The 27 T cell receptor beta chains listed next were all sequenced from one sample in a study of T cells after yellow fever vaccination (dated by TCRdb to between 2019 and 2020). Library preparation was by 5' RACE. TCRdb names Illumina NovaSeq 6000 as the instrument used. TCRdb reanalyzed the raw reads on its own, using fastp at Q25 for trimming and MiXCR for clone calling, and kept in-frame beta chains. Rows merge per CDR3 protein into single entries with the most common DNA and genes. In all, the sample holds 80,000 to 100,000 distinct CDR3 sequences, and around 5.8% of those were seen once. The biggest ten clones account for about 38% of the sample. The intended sense of this specimen's treatment or condition label: live attenuated yellow fever vaccine strain. The sample consisted of CD8+ T cells sorted from PBMCs, taken 10 days after the yellow fever booster vaccination. These receptors were obtained from a man aged 18 to 30 who received the YFV17D yellow fever vaccine.

V is TRBV4-1 and J is TRBJ2-1; D perhaps matches TRBD1 (6 bases). The CDR3 is 16 amino acids. CDR1 MGHRA and CDR2 YSYEKL come from the germline V gene. V dropped 0 bases and J dropped 1 base, with 10 bases sitting between them. The CDR3 loop reads CASSQERDTSYNEQFF. In DNA, the CDR3 is TGCGCCAGCAGCCAAGAACGGGACACTTCCTACAATGAGCAGTTCTTC.

This clonotype has only a few counts. The rearrangement uses TRBV9 and TRBJ2-2; D is tentatively TRBD1 or TRBD2 (6 bases each). The CDR3 totals 14 residues. V was pared by 5 bases and J by 3 bases, with 11 bases between. Germline CDR1 reads SGDLS; CDR2 reads YYNGEE. The DNA of the CDR3 is TGTGCCAGCAGTAGGGGGGCGGACACCGGGGAGCTGTTTTTT. This codes for CASSRGADTGELFF.

J is TRBJ1-6 and V is TRBV4-3; perhaps TRBD1 as D (6 bases). CDR3 length equals 16 residues. Germline CDR1 is LGHNA and CDR2 is YSLEER. Trimming took off 1 base at V and 11 bases at J, with 18 bases between the two ends. CDR3 in amino acids: CASSQAVTGVRAPLHF. CDR3 DNA: TGCGCCAGCAGCCAAGCGGTGACAGGCGTCCGAGCACCCCTCCACTTT.

The rearrangement joins TRBV10-3 to TRBJ1-2; unclear D gene. Germline V gene lookup returns CDR1 ENHRY and CDR2 SYGVKD. There are 12 residues in the CDR3. V lost 2 bases and J 5 bases, leaving 6 bases between the germline ends. This CDR3 is CAISEDGYGYTF. The CDR3 DNA reads TGTGCCATCAGTGAGGACGGATATGGCTACACCTTC.

This clonotype turned up a few times. The chain links TRBV20-1 to TRBJ2-2; D is undetermined. The CDR3 sequence is 13 residues long. Deletions cut 5 bases from V and 1 base from J, with 8 bases between. Germline values: CDR1 DFQATT, CDR2 SNEGSKA (reference sequence). Here the CDR3 DNA reads TGCAGTGCTCTAAGAGGGAACACCGGGGAGCTGTTTTTT. Protein: CSALRGNTGELFF.

This clonotype came up many times. The chain recombines TRBV7-9 with TRBJ2-5; 7 bases match TRBD1. Germline V gene lookup returns CDR1 SEHNR and CDR2 FQNEAQ (reference sequence). The CDR3 contains 15 residues. V lost 0 bases and J lost 5; bases outside the gene matches: 6. CDR3 bases: TGTGCCAGCAGCTTAGCAGGGGGCGAGGTTGAGACCCAGTACTTC. The encoded protein is CASSLAGGEVETQYF.

In its sample, this clonotype was seen a few times. The V call is TRBV7-3, the J call TRBJ2-7, with a possible D match to TRBD2 (6 bases). V was cut by 2 bases and J by 6 bases, with 11 bases left in between. Germline V gene data show CDR1 as SGHTA and CDR2 as FQGTGA. The CDR3 has 13 amino acids. CDR3 sequence: CASSLFGGGEQYV. Written as DNA, the CDR3 is TGTGCCAGCAGCTTATTCGGGGGTGGCGAGCAGTACGTC.

This clonotype was observed a few times. The V call is TRBV27, the J call TRBJ2-7; tentative D call: TRBD1 (5 bases). From germline, CDR1 is MNHEY and CDR2 SMNVEV (reference sequence). This CDR3 has 13 amino acids. V was trimmed by 6 bases and J by 3 bases, leaving 12 bases between them. CDR3 protein: CASSQGVLYEQYF. CDR3 in DNA: TGTGCCAGCAGCCAAGGGGTTCTCTACGAGCAGTACTTC.

The rearrangement links TRBV5-1 to TRBJ1-1, with 9 bases that match TRBD1. Germline assignment: CDR1 SGHRS and CDR2 YFSETQ. V lost 4 bases and J lost 1; bases outside the gene matches: 5. The CDR3 is 15 amino acids. The CDR3: CASSPKQGANTEAFF. CDR3 nucleotide sequence: TGCGCCAGCAGCCCGAAACAGGGGGCGAACACTGAAGCTTTCTTT.

This chain connects TRBV12-5 to TRBJ2-7; TRBD1 matches 10 bases. V was clipped by 5 bases and J by 4 bases; unmatched bases: 5. CDR1 LGHNT and CDR2 FRNRAP come from the germline V gene. CDR3 length: 14 amino acids. In DNA, the CDR3 is TGTGCTAGTGGTCCGGGGACAGGGGTGTACGAGCAGTACTTC. It yields the protein CASGPGTGVYEQYF.

Points on this clonotype: Just one base apart from a much larger clone, this may be a read error. V usage is TRBV6-6 and J usage is TRBJ1-1; D might be TRBD1 (6 bases). Looked up from germline, CDR1 is MNHNY and CDR2 is SVGAGI (reference sequence). This CDR3 region has 14 residues. Trimming removed 0 bases at V and 1 base at J, with 6 bases between. The CDR3 coding sequence is TGTGCCAGCAGTTACTCGACAGGGAACACTGAAGCTTTCTTT. Amino acid sequence: CASSYSTGNTEAFF.

This chain links TRBV29-1 with TRBJ1-5; D remains unclear. Deletions cut 4 bases from V and 4 bases from J, with 11 bases between. This CDR3 spans 13 amino acids. Germline loops: CDR1 SQVTM, CDR2 ANQGSEA. The DNA for the CDR3 is TGCAGCGTTGCATCAGCCTTGAATCAGCCCCAGCATTTT. Its translation: CSVASALNQPQHF.

Ten or more counts support this clonotype. The chain uses TRBV10-1 and TRBJ2-7; possible D gene TRBD1, 5 bases. V lost 0 bases and J lost 6, with 15 bases in between. CDR1 is WNHNN, CDR2 SYGVQD, per germline (reference sequence). CDR3 size: 15 residues. CDR3 coding DNA: TGCGCCAGCAGTGAGTCGGCAGGGAATTTAGGCGAGCAGTACTTC. This gives the protein CASSESAGNLGEQYF.

The J gene is TRBJ1-5, the V gene TRBV19; D is uncertain. V lost 0 bases to trimming and J lost 7 bases, with 10 bases between them. The CDR3 loop spans 14 amino acids. Looked up from germline, CDR1 is LNHDA and CDR2 is SQIVND (reference sequence). The DNA of the CDR3 is TGTGCCAGTAGTATAGAAGGAACGCGCCAGCCCCAGCATTTT. Protein sequence: CASSIEGTRQPQHF.

This clonotype was recorded many times. The rearrangement links TRBV7-8 to TRBJ2-3; D may correspond to TRBD1 or TRBD2 (5 bases each). CDR3 size: 14 residues. Germline V gene data show CDR1 as SGHVS and CDR2 as FQNEAQ. V shed 0 bases and J shed 12 bases, with 16 bases lying between them. CDR3 sequence reads: CASSLAGTERPQYF. DNA of the CDR3: TGTGCCAGCAGCTTAGCAGGGACGGAGAGGCCTCAGTATTTT.

This clonotype occurred many times. The chain couples TRBV5-6 to TRBJ2-3; 14 bases are shared with TRBD2. The CDR3 covers 15 residues. Trimming removed 4 bases from V and 4 bases from J; junction bases left unmatched: 2. CDR1 SGHDT and CDR2 YYEEEE come from the germline V gene. CDR3 protein: CASSPGLAGADTQYF. CDR3 bases: TGTGCCAGCAGCCCGGGACTAGCGGGGGCAGATACGCAGTATTTT.

This clonotype was counted a few times. This chain links TRBV3-1 with TRBJ2-7; D uncertain. The CDR3 covers 15 residues. Trimming took 1 base from V and 5 from J, leaving 15 bases between them. CDR1 and CDR2 from the germline V gene are LGHDT and YNNKEL (reference sequence). The CDR3 DNA sequence: TGTGCCAGCAGCCAAGTAGGTGCTGGCAACGACGAGCAGTACTTC. Translated: CASSQVGAGNDEQYF.

This clonotype was picked up a small number of times. The genes are TRBV27 and TRBJ2-1; D remains unclear. The CDR3 has 11 amino acids. The germline CDR1 and CDR2 sequences are MNHEY and SMNVEV (reference sequence). The germline V and J ends were trimmed by 10 bases and 7 bases, with 11 bases remaining between them. CDR3 sequence (DNA): TGTGCCACCGCGGACGGTAATGAGCAGTTCTTC. Translated, it gives CATADGNEQFF.

This clonotype has more than one count but fewer than ten. This chain links TRBV6-5 with TRBJ2-7; D possibly matches TRBD1 or TRBD2 (5 bases each). V was shortened by 6 bases and J by 2 bases, with 11 bases between the two germline ends. CDR3 length equals 13 residues. Germline CDR1 is MNHEY and CDR2 is SVGAGI. The CDR3 DNA sequence: TGTGCCAGCAGCGGGACGGCAGCCTACGAGCAGTACTTC. This sequence encodes CASSGTAAYEQYF.

This chain uses TRBV11-2 with TRBJ2-4; D is ambiguous. V was cut by 1 base and J by 0 bases, with 13 bases left in between. CDR3 length: 17 residues. Germline values: CDR1 SGHAT, CDR2 FQNNGV. CDR3 coding DNA: TGTGCCAGCAGCTTAGTCGCCTCGGCTCTAGCCAAAAACATTCAGTACTTC. The encoded protein is CASSLVASALAKNIQYF.

V and J are TRBV12-3 or TRBV12-4 and TRBJ1-2; a possible D gene is TRBD1 (6 bases). The CDR3 is 13 amino acids. Trimming left V 6 bases short and J 3 bases short, with 11 bases between. CDR3 DNA sequence: TGTGCCAGCAGCCCGGGACACGACTATGGCTACACCTTC. Protein sequence: CASSPGHDYGYTF.

This rearrangement joins TRBV5-5 to TRBJ1-1; tentative D call: TRBD1 (5 bases). CDR1 is SGHKS, CDR2 YYEKEE, per germline (reference sequence). Trimming removed 0 bases from V and 8 bases from J, with 11 bases in between. The CDR3 totals 13 residues. The CDR3 nucleotides are TGTGCCAGCAGCTTGGGTTCGGGACCCGAAGCTTTCTTT. Protein product: CASSLGSGPEAFF.

V is TRBV15 and J is TRBJ2-2; tentatively, D is TRBD2 (6 bases). V was pared by 6 bases and J by 9 bases, with 17 bases between. Per germline, CDR1 LNHNV and CDR2 YYDKDF (reference sequence). The CDR3 has 14 residues. CDR3 in amino acids: CATRAAGGRWELFF. For the CDR3, the DNA is TGTGCCACCAGAGCCGCTGGAGGGAGGTGGGAGCTGTTTTTT.

This clonotype was picked up many times. V is TRBV3-1 and J is TRBJ2-7, with 7 bases matching TRBD1. The junction had 2 bases not matched to a gene; V was cut back by 4 bases and J by 2 bases. Looked up from germline, CDR1 is LGHDT and CDR2 is YNNKEL (reference sequence). The CDR3 contains 13 residues. The CDR3 sequence: CASSPGTAYEQYV. Written as DNA, the CDR3 is TGTGCCAGCAGCCCCGGGACAGCCTACGAGCAGTACGTC.

Ten or more counts support this clonotype. The chain is built from TRBV5-1 and TRBJ2-7; D ambiguous. Germline CDR1 and CDR2: SGHRS and YFSETQ. This CDR3 is 15 amino acids long. The V gene lost 0 bases and the J gene lost 0 bases, with 10 bases spanning the gap. This CDR3 is CASSLVADSSYEQYF. The CDR3 nucleotides read TGCGCCAGCAGCTTGGTGGCAGATAGCTCCTACGAGCAGTACTTC.

The rearrangement links TRBV5-4 to TRBJ2-7; TRBD1 matches at 7 bases. J lost 6 bases, V lost 3 bases, and 12 bases had no gene match. CDR3 length: 15 residues. In germline, CDR1 is SGHNT, CDR2 YYREEE (reference sequence). The CDR3 region has the DNA TGTGCCAGCAGCTATGGACAGGCCCTAGTGGGCGAGCAGTACTTC. Amino acids: CASSYGQALVGEQYF.

The V call is TRBV5-1, the J call TRBJ1-1, with TRBD1 as a possible D gene (5 bases). CDR3 length: 14 residues. The V gene's germline CDR1 is SGHRS and CDR2 YFSETQ. V was cut by 2 bases and J by 4 bases, with 12 bases left in between. CDR3 residues: CASSFFGGGTEAFF. CDR3 sequence (DNA): TGCGCCAGCAGCTTTTTCGGGGGTGGCACTGAAGCTTTCTTT.